Described below is a single T cell receptor beta chain sequence and its context. Its antigen remains undetermined. No much larger clone exists at a distance of one base, and base qualities are not known. The data stem from a study of control samples from healthy donors and cancer patients (dated by TCRdb to 2020 to 2022). Library preparation employed the immunoSEQ multiplex PCR assay. This immuneACCESS table, as held by TCRdb, lists in-frame sequences with V and J called but not all clones. Of the missing ones, under half trace to an unresolved V gene in checked studies; the others have no known cause. For this sample the table gives 150,000 to 200,000 clones, of which around 87% were detected only once. 1.3% to 1.5% of the sample is in the top ten clones. CDR1 and CDR2 are read off the germline V gene as SGHVS and FNYEAQ. Measured from the cysteine to the phenylalanine, the CDR3 is 15 residues long. The read is trimmed to its CDR3 DNA, 45 bases read in frame from base 1. The junction shows trimming of 0 bases on V and 2 bases on J, plus 7 bases between the germline ends.

The chain is encoded by TRBV7-6 joined to TRBJ2-2; the D gene cannot be resolved reliably. This TCR came from a woman aged 45-65 years in good health. What was sequenced was blood. The CDR3 reads CASSLAPRNTGELFF. The DNA sequence follows: TGTGCCAGCAGCTTAGCACCCAGAAACACCGGGGAGCTGTTTTTT. Reference TRBV7-6 and TRBJ2-2 genes cover what lies past the CDR3, so the full variable domain is GAGVSQSPRYKVTKRGQDVALRCDPISGHVSLYWYRQALGQGPEFLTYFNYEAQQDKSGLPNDRFSAERPEGSISTLTIQRTEQRDSAMYRCASSLAPRNTGELFFGEGSRLTVL.